The clone carrying this T cell receptor (beta chain) came up a few times. Its antigen is unidentified. The data belong to a study of T cell repertoires in cytomegalovirus infection. Across the study: From public TCR beta signatures came an indication of both CMV infection and matching HLA type.

V trimming: 6 bases; J trimming: 11 bases; junction bases outside the gene matches: 5. CDR1 is MDHEN and CDR2 is SYDVKM in the germline V gene. This CDR3 spans 12 amino acids. From the reads, TCRdb called clonotypes with MiXCR, one entry per CDR3 protein. The top ten clones hold roughly 2.9% of a sample with more than 650,000 distinct CDR3 sequences, 35% of them seen once. Study-level points and caveats: Frequencies of public TCR beta families were cumulated, and this identified carriers of CMV plus the relevant HLA. The ex vivo response showed dominance by HLA-C-restricted CMV-specific TCR beta clonotypes.

The sample was PBMCs. This chain connects TRBV28 to TRBJ2-1; 9 bases are shared with TRBD1. This sequence originates from a human donor in good health (CMV status not recorded). Some clones in this sample may be carry-over from other donors' samples. The CDR3 is CASRRDRGKQFF. CDR3 DNA: TGTGCCAGCAGACGAGACAGGGGGAAGCAGTTCTTC.